This T cell receptor (beta chain) emerged from a study of T cells in localized non-small cell lung cancer. Sequenced by immunoSEQ multiplex PCR; TCRdb stores in-frame clones only, minus some. The table records tens of thousands of clones, approximately 90% of them present only once. As concerns this clone: Its target is not known.

V trimming: 5 bases; J trimming: 6 bases; junction bases outside the gene matches: 16. The CDR3 has 17 residues. Germline V gene data show CDR1 as SGHVS and CDR2 as FNYEAQ. Study outcomes and limitations: Sequencing involved a lone tumor region, leaving heterogeneity possible.

The material sequenced was peripheral blood, taken before any cancer treatment. The sequence was collected from a female donor older than 55 with stage III squamous cell lung carcinoma. The genes are TRBV7-6 and TRBJ2-3; 8 nucleotides match TRBD2. CDR3 coding DNA: TGTGCCAGCAGCCTCTCTCGGGAGGGCCCCCTTACTGATACGCAGTATTTT. The encoded protein is CASSLSREGPLTDTQYF.